What follows are 10 T cell receptor beta chains derived from one specimen sequenced in a study of shared clonotypes between healthy human individuals. Here immunoSEQ multiplex PCR was the method, and the copy in TCRdb shows in-frame clones only, minus some. Among 850,000 to 1,200,000 clones listed, around 76% were seen once. Sequences were obtained from memory CD4+ T cells sorted from blood. The sample's subset: CD45RA-negative fraction. These receptors were obtained from a man younger than 35 in good health.

About this clone: The junction departs from germline at one end; a sequencing error may be responsible. The V call is TRBV6-6, the J call TRBJ2-5; 8 nucleotides match TRBD1. This CDR3 spans 16 amino acids. Germline V lookup: CDR1 MNHNY, CDR2 SVGAGI (reference sequence). The CDR3 nucleotides read TGTGCCAGCAGTCCCGCCCCGGGACAGGACCACGAGACCCAGTACTTC. Translation gives CASSPAPGQDHETQYF.

This clone was picked up a small number of times. J is TRBJ2-7 and V is TRBV6-1, with D maybe TRBD1 (6 bases). The germline V gene encodes CDR1 MNHNS and CDR2 SASEGT. This CDR3 is built from 15 residues. V dropped 7 bases and J dropped 2 bases, with 18 bases sitting between them. The CDR3 DNA follows: TGTGCCAGCAACGCTCCCGAACAGGGAACCTACGAGCAGTACTTC. Translation gives CASNAPEQGTYEQYF.

The rearrangement uses TRBV30 and TRBJ2-7, with 7 bases that match TRBD2. Germline V gene sequence: CDR1 GTSNPN, CDR2 SVGIG (reference sequence). V was pared by 0 bases and J by 5 bases, with 10 bases of the junction left unmatched. This CDR3 region has 15 residues. This CDR3 reads CAWSVGGRAHNEQYF. CDR3 coding DNA: TGTGCCTGGAGTGTAGGTGGGAGGGCCCACAACGAGCAGTACTTC.

The chain recombines TRBV5-6 with TRBJ2-4; D gene unclear. Trimming removed 3 bases from V and 0 bases from J, with 10 bases in between. This CDR3 is built from 15 residues. Germline V gene data show CDR1 as SGHDT and CDR2 as YYEEEE. This chain's CDR3 is CASSSMTGAKNIQYF. Written as DNA, the CDR3 is TGTGCCAGCAGCTCGATGACTGGAGCCAAAAACATTCAGTACTTC.

The V call is TRBV5-6, the J call TRBJ2-7; 11 nucleotides agree with TRBD1. The CDR3 totals 15 residues. V lost 4 bases, J lost 4 bases, and 7 bases stayed unmatched. Germline assignment: CDR1 SGHDT and CDR2 YYEEEE. The CDR3 loop is CASSRPGQGVYEQYF. CDR3 coding DNA: TGTGCCAGCAGCCGCCCGGGACAGGGGGTGTACGAGCAGTACTTC.

V and J are TRBV6-1 and TRBJ2-7, with D tentatively TRBD1 (5 bases). CDR3 length: 11 residues. Trimming shortened V by 5 bases and J by 6 bases, and 8 bases separated the two germline ends. CDR1 and CDR2 (germline): MNHNS, SASEGT. CDR3 protein: CASSFQGEQYF. The CDR3 DNA follows: TGTGCCAGCAGTTTCCAGGGCGAGCAGTACTTC.

Written as DNA, the CDR3 is TGTGCCAGCAGCTTTTCGAGGGAGCCCTACGAGCAGTACTTC. It encodes CASSFSREPYEQYF. The chain uses TRBV5-4 and TRBJ2-7; D perhaps matches TRBD2 (5 bases). This CDR3 has 14 residues. Germline V gene data show CDR1 as SGHNT and CDR2 as YYREEE (reference sequence). V was trimmed by 2 bases and J by 2 bases, leaving 11 bases between them.

The chain combines TRBV6-4 with TRBJ2-7, with TRBD1 matching over 8 bases. The CDR3 extends over 16 amino acids. CDR1 is MRHNA, CDR2 SNTAGT, per germline. With 0 bases clipped from V and 0 bases from J, the junction kept 4 bases outside the gene matches. In nucleotides, the CDR3 is TGTGCCAGCAGTGACTCGCCGACAGGGGACTCCTACGAGCAGTACTTC. It specifies CASSDSPTGDSYEQYF.

To note about this clone: Other DNA sequences within the sample encode an identical CDR3. This chain joins TRBV9 and TRBJ2-2; no definite D call. Trimming removed 1 base at V and 2 bases at J, with 6 bases between. Per germline, CDR1 SGDLS and CDR2 YYNGEE. CDR3 length equals 14 residues. This chain's CDR3 is CASSVQGNTGELFF. CDR3 nucleotides: TGTGCCAGCAGCGTACAAGGAAACACCGGGGAGCTGTTTTTT.

This chain joins TRBV7-9 and TRBJ2-1, with a tentative D call TRBD2 (6 bases). The CDR3 has 15 residues. V was clipped by 8 bases and J by 7 bases, with 21 bases between them. Germline V CDR1 and CDR2: SEHNR, FQNEAQ (reference sequence). The CDR3 here is CASVPGGPYLNEQFF. Written as DNA, the CDR3 is TGTGCCAGCGTGCCCGGGGGACCCTACCTTAATGAGCAGTTCTTC. The whole variable domain, filled in from reference TRBV7-9 and TRBJ2-1, reads DTGVSQNPRHKITKRGQNVTFRCDPISEHNRLYWYRQTLGQGPEFLTYFQNEAQLEKSRLLSDRFSAERPKGSFSTLEIQRTEQGDSAMYLCASVPGGPYLNEQFFGPGTRLTVL.